These 26 T cell receptor beta chains were sequenced from one sample in a study of T cells after yellow fever vaccination. TCRdb itself ran the 5' RACE reads through MiXCR, one entry per CDR3 protein. The profile shows fewer than 350,000 distinct CDR3 sequences, 8.7% of them singletons. The sequencing used PBMCs, collected on the day of the first yellow fever vaccination. All receptors derive from a man younger than 35 who received the YFV17D yellow fever vaccine.

This clonotype was seen a handful of times. V and J are TRBV29-1 and TRBJ2-7, with D hard to call. Trimming pared 3 bases from V and 3 bases from J, leaving 9 bases between. The germline gives CDR1 SQVTM, CDR2 ANQGSEA. The CDR3 runs 12 residues. The CDR3 here is CSVEGQNYEQYF. For the CDR3, the DNA is TGCAGCGTTGAGGGCCAGAACTACGAGCAGTACTTC.

This clonotype has only a few counts. The chain couples TRBV7-2 to TRBJ2-7, with a possible D match to TRBD1 (6 bases). V was pared by 0 bases and J by 6 bases, with 12 bases between. The CDR3 spans 14 residues. CDR1 SGHTA and CDR2 FQGNSA come from the germline V gene. The CDR3 here is CASSLAQGGFEQYV. In nucleotides, the CDR3 is TGTGCCAGCAGCTTAGCACAGGGTGGTTTCGAGCAGTACGTC.

The chain couples TRBV18 to TRBJ1-4; 7 bases map to TRBD1. Per germline, CDR1 KGHSH and CDR2 LQKENI. Losses at the gene ends were 2 bases for V and 8 bases for J; bases not matched to a gene: 8. The CDR3 runs to 15 residues. The chain's CDR3 is CASSPSGTEEEKLFF. In DNA, the CDR3 is TGTGCCAGCTCACCATCCGGGACAGAAGAAGAAAAACTGTTTTTT.

The rearrangement joins TRBV29-1 to TRBJ1-1; 8 bases line up with TRBD1. CDR3 length: 15 amino acids. J was trimmed by 2 bases and V by 0 bases; bases with no gene match: 5. Germline V CDR1 and CDR2: SQVTM, ANQGSEA. The chain's CDR3 is CSVEDGDRPNTEAFF. Written as DNA, the CDR3 is TGCAGCGTTGAAGACGGGGACAGGCCAAACACTGAAGCTTTCTTT.

In this sample, this clonotype turned up many times. The V gene is TRBV7-6, the J gene TRBJ1-5; D remains unclear. Trimming cost V 5 bases and J 4 bases, with 6 bases left between them. The germline gives CDR1 SGHVS, CDR2 FNYEAQ. The CDR3 has 12 residues. CDR3 DNA: TGTGCCAGCAGCCAACAAAATCAGCCCCAGCATTTT. This translates into CASSQQNQPQHF.

The chain recombines TRBV18 with TRBJ2-5, with 9 bases fitting TRBD2. The V segment lost 1 base and the J segment 0 bases; nucleotides outside the gene matches: 9. The CDR3 is made up of 18 amino acids. Per germline, CDR1 KGHSH and CDR2 LQKENI. The CDR3 DNA sequence: TGTGCCAGCTCACCACTCGGGCTAGCGGGGATGAACCAAGAGACCCAGTACTTC. Protein: CASSPLGLAGMNQETQYF.

This chain joins TRBV7-2 and TRBJ1-2; no firm D call. Trimming pared 5 bases from V and 3 bases from J, leaving 4 bases between. The CDR3 has 11 amino acids. CDR1 is SGHTA, CDR2 FQGNSA, per germline. The CDR3: CASSHDYGYTF. CDR3 in DNA: TGTGCCAGCAGCCATGACTATGGCTACACCTTC.

In DNA, the CDR3 is TGTGCCAGCAGCCCCAGACAGCTCACTGAAGCTTTCTTT. It yields the protein CASSPRQLTEAFF. This sequence joins TRBV7-2 and TRBJ1-1, with D perhaps TRBD1 (5 bases). Germline V lookup: CDR1 SGHTA, CDR2 FQGNSA. The V end was cut by 5 bases, the J end by 4 bases, with 11 bases between. This CDR3 is built from 13 residues.

The gene calls are TRBV10-3 and TRBJ1-3; D gene uncertain. Trimming left V 6 bases short and J 4 bases short, with 10 bases between. Germline-derived CDR1 and CDR2 are ENHRY and SYGVKD. CDR3 length: 13 amino acids. The CDR3 is CAIRNIGGNTIYF. DNA of the CDR3: TGTGCCATCAGAAATATCGGCGGAAACACCATATATTTT.

The chain employs TRBV30 and TRBJ1-6; TRBD1 might be the D (6 bases). The CDR3 loop spans 13 amino acids. The V gene's germline CDR1 is GTSNPN and CDR2 SVGIG (reference sequence). V gave up 4 bases and J gave up 17 bases, with 21 bases separating them. In DNA form, the CDR3 reads TGTGCCTGGACCCGGGACATGGATTCTACTGTCCACTTT. Its translation: CAWTRDMDSTVHF.

This clonotype was picked up a small number of times. This chain joins TRBV6-6 and TRBJ1-2, with unresolved D. The CDR3 covers 14 residues. The V and J ends lost 2 bases and 7 bases respectively, with 14 bases between them. Germline values: CDR1 MNHNY, CDR2 SVGAGI (reference sequence). The CDR3 sequence: CASSYAAKTSGYTF. CDR3 sequence (DNA): TGTGCCAGCAGTTACGCCGCCAAAACGTCTGGCTACACCTTC.

The chain couples TRBV11-1 to TRBJ2-3, with 12 bases identical to TRBD2. This CDR3 is built from 19 residues. CDR1 is SGHAT, CDR2 FQDESV, per germline (reference sequence). V gave up 5 bases and J gave up 1 base; unmatched junction bases: 13. CDR3 loop: CASSAGLAGSQGGTDTQYF. The CDR3 coding sequence is TGTGCCAGCAGCGCAGGACTAGCGGGGTCCCAAGGCGGCACAGATACGCAGTATTTT.

The gene calls are TRBV18 and TRBJ2-2, with D unclear. Germline V gives CDR1 KGHSH, CDR2 LQKENI. The V end was cut by 0 bases, the J end by 3 bases, with 8 bases between. The length of the CDR3 is 15 residues. CDR3 nucleotide sequence: TGTGCCAGCTCACCACCCTCAGATTACACCGGGGAGCTGTTTTTT. Protein: CASSPPSDYTGELFF.

The rearrangement joins TRBV28 to TRBJ2-1, with TRBD1 identical over 7 bases. V shed 10 bases and J 5 bases; nucleotides not matched to a gene: 20. The CDR3 length is 17 residues. Germline V gives CDR1 MDHEN, CDR2 SYDVKM. The CDR3 DNA follows: TGTGCCATGGGCCCCAGCAGCCCGCCGGGACAGCACAATGAGCAGTTCTTC. Translated, it gives CAMGPSSPPGQHNEQFF.

This clonotype has more than one count but fewer than ten. CDR3 nucleotide sequence: TGTGCCAGCAGCTTGACGGCTAGCGGGTTCTACGAGCAGTACGTC. Translating gives CASSLTASGFYEQYV. V gene TRBV5-5 combines with J gene TRBJ2-7; 8 bases fit TRBD2. V lost 1 base, J lost 3 bases, and 6 bases stayed unmatched. Per the germline V gene, CDR1 is SGHKS and CDR2 is YYEKEE (reference sequence). There are 15 residues in the CDR3.

This clonotype occurred a few times. The gene calls are TRBV4-1 and TRBJ2-5; D gene ambiguous. Trimming left V 1 base short and J 5 bases short, with 8 bases between. Germline V gene lookup returns CDR1 MGHRA and CDR2 YSYEKL. This CDR3 is 13 amino acids long. CDR3: CASSQVVWETQYF. The CDR3 bases are TGCGCCAGCAGCCAAGTCGTATGGGAGACCCAGTACTTC.

The chain joins TRBV5-1 to TRBJ2-1, with D possibly being TRBD1 (6 bases). The germline V and J ends were trimmed by 1 base and 6 bases, with 11 bases remaining between them. Per germline, CDR1 SGHRS and CDR2 YFSETQ. The CDR3 sequence is 14 residues long. CDR3 loop: CASSLYRVGNEQFF. CDR3 in DNA: TGCGCCAGCAGCTTGTACAGGGTAGGCAATGAGCAGTTCTTC.

This clonotype has only a few counts. The V and J genes are TRBV27 and TRBJ1-2; D is undetermined. Trimming removed 6 bases from V and 7 bases from J, with 12 bases in between. The CDR3 length is 12 residues. Germline assignment: CDR1 MNHEY and CDR2 SMNVEV (reference sequence). The CDR3 sequence: CASRPGVGGYTF. CDR3 bases: TGTGCCAGCAGGCCTGGAGTGGGTGGCTACACCTTC.

A few counts support this clonotype. The V gene is TRBV21-1, the J gene TRBJ2-7. TRBV21-1 represents a pseudogene. This CDR3 is 14 amino acids long. The CDR3 reads CASSNRLVSYEQYF. In DNA form, the CDR3 reads TGTGCCAGCAGCAATAGATTGGTATCCTACGAGCAGTACTTC.

This clonotype has just a few counts. The CDR3 loop is CASSYPFGLRSTYEQYF. CDR3 nucleotide sequence: TGTGCCAGCAGTTACCCATTCGGACTACGAAGCACCTACGAGCAGTACTTC. The chain uses TRBV6-2 or TRBV6-3 and TRBJ2-7; tentatively, D is TRBD2 (6 bases). The CDR3 sequence is 17 residues long. In germline, CDR1 is MNHEY, CDR2 SVGEGT. Trimming cost V 2 bases and J 2 bases, with 19 bases left between them.

The chain links TRBV5-5 to TRBJ2-7; perhaps TRBD2 as D (5 bases). The V end lost 1 base, the J end lost 0 bases, and 11 bases lay between the germline ends. Germline V gives CDR1 SGHKS, CDR2 YYEKEE (reference sequence). This CDR3 has 15 amino acids. CDR3 nucleotides: TGTGCCAGCAGCTTGTGGTGGGAGAGCTCCTACGAGCAGTACGTC. It specifies CASSLWWESSYEQYV.

The V and J genes are TRBV29-1 and TRBJ1-1; TRBD1 aligns across 7 bases. The CDR3 has 13 amino acids. Germline V lookup: CDR1 SQVTM, CDR2 ANQGSEA. V was pared by 6 bases and J by 6 bases, with 10 bases of the junction left unmatched. The CDR3 DNA follows: TGCAGCGTAGACAGGGCGGTGGAGGCTGAAGCTTTCTTT. This codes for CSVDRAVEAEAFF.

In this sample, this clonotype turned up a few times. This rearrangement joins TRBV6-1 to TRBJ1-2; 12 positions agree with TRBD1. Germline CDR1 is MNHNS and CDR2 is SASEGT. V was clipped by 10 bases and J by 10 bases; unmatched bases: 13. CDR3 size: 14 residues. The DNA of the CDR3 is TGTGCCATCCAAAAGGTGGGACAGGGGGCGGACTACACCTTC. This sequence encodes CAIQKVGQGADYTF.

This chain links TRBV12-3 or TRBV12-4 with TRBJ2-7; the D gene is possibly TRBD1 (5 bases). Trimming pared 4 bases from V and 2 bases from J, leaving 9 bases between. This CDR3 has 13 amino acids. The CDR3 loop reads CASSSTGTYEQYV. The DNA for the CDR3 is TGTGCCAGCAGTTCCACAGGTACCTACGAGCAGTACGTC.

This clonotype was counted only a few times. The J gene is TRBJ2-7, the V gene TRBV5-6; no firm D call. The germline V gene has CDR1 SGHDT and CDR2 YYEEEE. There are 12 residues in the CDR3. V lost 0 bases, J lost 3 bases, and 4 bases lay in between. The CDR3 DNA reads TGTGCCAGCAGCTTGGGAAACTACGAGCAGTACGTC. This gives the protein CASSLGNYEQYV.

This clonotype showed up many times. The rearrangement joins TRBV10-3 to TRBJ2-7; 13 bases map to TRBD2. V gave up 4 bases and J gave up 3 bases; unmatched junction bases: 9. The CDR3 consists of 17 residues. The germline V gene encodes CDR1 ENHRY and CDR2 SYGVKD. The CDR3 here is CAISASLLAGGLYEQYV. Written as DNA, the CDR3 is TGTGCCATCAGTGCCTCATTACTAGCGGGGGGGCTCTACGAGCAGTACGTC.